This T cell receptor (beta chain) was identified in a study of human T cells and chemical hapten exposure. Turning to the study itself: Alopecia areata, totalis or universalis affected patients, mainly female.

This clonotype has only a few counts. Its antigen is unidentified. One junction end disagrees with the germline gene, perhaps due to a read error. General study points: Sensitizing to DPC left TCRs with a frequency above 1 in 1000 unaltered.

One entry per CDR3 protein results from TCRdb running MiXCR on the RACE reads. The sample has 100,000 or so distinct CDR3 sequences; approximately 10% are singletons. Germline V gene data show CDR1 as LNHDA and CDR2 as SQIVND (reference sequence). The CDR3 totals 12 residues. Time point of the sample: patch test 1, 2 weeks after DPC sensitization. Sample treatment: therapeutic diphenylcyclopropenone sensitization with weekly scalp DPC. Blood draws came first, before each patch test. The TCR originated in a woman aged 35 to 49 with alopecia areata. Some clones in this sample may be carry-over from other donors' samples. Sample: whole blood, taken in connection with sensitization to the hapten diphenylcyclopropenone (DPC). This rearrangement joins TRBV19 to TRBJ2-7, with TRBD1 matching 10 bases. CDR3 DNA: TGCTCGAGGGGACAGGGGCACCACGAGCAGTACTTC. Encoded protein: CSRGQGHHEQYF.